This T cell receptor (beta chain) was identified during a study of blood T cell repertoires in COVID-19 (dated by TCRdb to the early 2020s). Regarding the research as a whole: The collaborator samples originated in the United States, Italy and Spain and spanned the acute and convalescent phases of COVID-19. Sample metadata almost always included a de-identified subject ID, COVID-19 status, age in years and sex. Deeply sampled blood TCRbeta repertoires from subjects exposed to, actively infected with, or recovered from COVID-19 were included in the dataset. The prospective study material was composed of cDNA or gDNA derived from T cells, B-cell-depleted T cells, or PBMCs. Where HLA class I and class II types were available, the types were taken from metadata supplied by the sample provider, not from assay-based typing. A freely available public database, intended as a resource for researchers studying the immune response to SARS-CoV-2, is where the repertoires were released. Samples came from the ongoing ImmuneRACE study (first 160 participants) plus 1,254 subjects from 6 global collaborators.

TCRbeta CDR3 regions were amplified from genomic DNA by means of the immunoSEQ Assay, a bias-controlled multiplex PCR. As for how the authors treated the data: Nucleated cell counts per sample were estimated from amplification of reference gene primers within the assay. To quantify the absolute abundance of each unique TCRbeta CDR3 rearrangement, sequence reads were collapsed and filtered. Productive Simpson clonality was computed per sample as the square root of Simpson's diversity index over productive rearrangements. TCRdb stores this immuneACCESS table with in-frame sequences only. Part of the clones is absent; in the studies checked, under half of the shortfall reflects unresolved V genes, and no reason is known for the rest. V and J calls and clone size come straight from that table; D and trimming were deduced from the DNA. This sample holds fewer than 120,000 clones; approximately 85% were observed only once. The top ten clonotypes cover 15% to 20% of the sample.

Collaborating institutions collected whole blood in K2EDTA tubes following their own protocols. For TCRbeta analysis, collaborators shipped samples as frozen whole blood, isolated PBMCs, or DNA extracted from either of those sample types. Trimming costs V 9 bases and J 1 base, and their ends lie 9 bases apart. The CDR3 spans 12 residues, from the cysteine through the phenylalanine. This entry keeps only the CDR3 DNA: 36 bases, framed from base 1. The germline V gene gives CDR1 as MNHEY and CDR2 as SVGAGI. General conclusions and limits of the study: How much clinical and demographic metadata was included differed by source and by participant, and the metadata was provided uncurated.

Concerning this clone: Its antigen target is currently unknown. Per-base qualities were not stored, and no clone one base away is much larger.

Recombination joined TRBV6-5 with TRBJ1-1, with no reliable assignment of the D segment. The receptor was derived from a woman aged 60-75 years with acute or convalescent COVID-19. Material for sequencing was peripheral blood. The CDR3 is CASRRSNTEAFF. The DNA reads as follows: TGTGCCAGTCGGAGGTCGAACACTGAAGCTTTCTTT.